What follows describes a single T cell receptor (beta chain). Antigen specificity is unknown. This was a survey-level run. The protocol was immunoSEQ multiplex PCR, while the TCRdb copy is restricted to in-frame clones and leaves out a portion. The data show more than 90,000 clones, with about two thirds seen just once and 1.5% to 2.5% held by the top ten. Trimming cost V 0 bases and J 3 bases, with 11 bases left between them. The V gene's germline CDR1 is LGHNA and CDR2 YSLEER. The CDR3 length is 15 residues. This sample was included in a study of fetal regulatory T cell absence and autoimmunity. Findings of the study overall: Some top pancreas TCR clones were over 85-fold enriched versus cord blood. Antigen-driven pancreatic autoimmunity before birth in IPEX was inferred from oligoclonal enrichment. Pancreas and cord blood did not differ much in TRB family usage.

The chain carries TRBV4-3 and TRBJ1-2; TRBD1 might be the D (5 bases). The sample consisted of pancreas tissue. The sequence derives from a male donor with IPEX syndrome. The CDR3 loop reads CASSQELGDDYGYTF. CDR3 coding DNA: TGCGCCAGCAGCCAAGAGTTAGGGGATGACTATGGCTACACCTTC.